A selection of T cell receptor beta chains follows, all from one sample in a study of blood T cell repertoires in COVID-19. Sequenced by immunoSEQ multiplex PCR; TCRdb stores in-frame clones only, minus some. Seen here are 100,000 or so clones, 80% to 90% observed once, and the top ten hold under 20%. The specimen sequenced was peripheral blood. The receptors were gathered from a human donor with acute or convalescent COVID-19. The donor label of this sample is uncertain. Both conserved end residues are part of each CDR3. A D gene is named only where the DNA matches it firmly. The size entry is marked missing in some rows and otherwise reads once, few, many or a size class.

CDR3	DNA	J	V	D	size
CASNQLPNSPLHF	TGTGCCAGCAATCAACTTCCCAATTCACCCCTCCACTTT	TRBJ1-6	TRBV13	-	-
CATSRRLAGVETQYF	TGTGCCACCAGCAGGAGACTAGCGGGAGTCGAGACCCAGTACTTC	TRBJ2-5	TRBV15	TRBD2	-
CASSLVGGGGALYGYTF	TGTGCCAGCAGCTTAGTAGGGGGCGGAGGTGCTTTATATGGCTACACCTTC	TRBJ1-2	TRBV7-9	TRBD1	once
CASSGDRDSGNTIYF	TGTGCCAGCAGTGGGGACAGGGACTCTGGAAACACCATATATTTT	TRBJ1-3	TRBV28	TRBD1	-
CASSLRRGDTIYF	TGTGCCAGCAGTTTACGACGAGGAGACACCATATATTTT	TRBJ1-3	TRBV27	-	-
CSASPGETQYF	TGCAGTGCTAGTCCCGGGGAGACCCAGTACTTC	TRBJ2-5	TRBV20-1	-	few
CAWSSMQGPGNTIYF	TGTGCCTGGAGTTCCATGCAGGGGCCTGGAAACACCATATATTTT	TRBJ1-3	TRBV30	-	-
CASSLGAGPTYQETQYF	TGTGCCAGCAGCCTCGGCGCAGGGCCGACGTACCAAGAGACCCAGTACTTC	TRBJ2-5	TRBV5-5	-	few
CASSGQGKDEQYF	TGTGCCAGCAGTGGACAGGGGAAGGACGAGCAGTACTTC	TRBJ2-7	TRBV2	TRBD1	-
CAWSTSLNTEAFF	TGTGCCTGGAGCACAAGTTTGAACACTGAAGCTTTCTTT	TRBJ1-1	TRBV30	-	-
CASSEPASWGEWDTQYF	TGCGCCAGCAGTGAGCCCGCCTCCTGGGGAGAGTGGGATACGCAGTATTTT	TRBJ2-3	TRBV10-1	-	-
CASSLAVGAGGYTF	TGTGCCAGCAGCTTGGCCGTAGGGGCCGGTGGCTACACCTTC	TRBJ1-2	TRBV5-6	-	-
CASSLLAGGFSGELFF	TGTGCCAGCAGCCTACTAGCGGGGGGTTTTTCCGGGGAGCTGTTTTTT	TRBJ2-2	TRBV13	TRBD2	-
CASSYSGRVGTEAFF	TGTGCCAGCAGTTACTCAGGGAGGGTTGGAACTGAAGCTTTCTTT	TRBJ1-1	TRBV6-5	-	-
CASSLDWGFYEQYF	TGTGCCAGCAGCTTAGATTGGGGCTTCTACGAGCAGTACTTC	TRBJ2-7	TRBV7-9	-	-
CASSLYKPSSGNTIYF	TGTGCCAGCAGCTTATATAAGCCATCCTCTGGAAACACCATATATTTT	TRBJ1-3	TRBV7-2	-	-
CASSLSYSKNTEAFF	TGTGCCAGCAGCTTATCTTACAGTAAGAACACTGAAGCTTTCTTT	TRBJ1-1	TRBV7-9	-	-
CASSGAGREQYF	TGTGCCAGCAGCGGCGCGGGTCGGGAGCAGTACTTC	TRBJ2-7	TRBV7-8	-	medium-sized
CASSPGKGHGYTF	TGTGCCAGCAGTCCAGGGAAAGGTCATGGCTACACCTTC	TRBJ1-2	TRBV2	-	-
CASSPGGGQSYNEQFF	TGTGCCAGCTCACCCGGGGGGGGACAGTCCTACAATGAGCAGTTCTTC	TRBJ2-1	TRBV18	-	-
CASSPGQGSSPLHF	TGTGCCAGCAGCCCGGGACAGGGGAGTTCACCCCTCCACTTT	TRBJ1-6	TRBV6-5	TRBD1	-
CASSRQGGNQPQHF	TGTGCCAGCAGCCGACAGGGCGGCAATCAGCCCCAGCATTTT	TRBJ1-5	TRBV3-1/TRBV3-2	TRBD1	-